The T cell receptor beta chain described here comes from a study of shared clonotypes between healthy human individuals. Each of the donors was a healthy adult who was HIV-negative and had not had a recent acute infection or vaccination. Here immunoSEQ multiplex PCR was the method, and the copy in TCRdb shows in-frame clones only, minus some. The sample records approximately 92,000 clones, about 70% being singletons. The V gene's germline CDR1 is MDHEN and CDR2 SYDVKM. The V and J ends lost 6 bases and 5 bases respectively, with 13 bases between them. CDR3 length equals 14 residues. The TCR comes from a man aged 25-40 years in good health. The sample consisted of memory CD8+ T cells sorted from blood. Subset in this sample: CD45RO+ cells pooled with CCR7-negative TemRA cells. V and J are TRBV28 and TRBJ1-4; D might be TRBD1 (6 bases). The CDR3 bases are TGTGCCAGCAGCCGACAGGTAGAAAATGAAAAACTGTTTTTT. It is translated as CASSRQVENEKLFF. Full variable domain (outside the CDR3, taken from reference TRBV28 and TRBJ1-4): DVKVTQSSRYLVKRTGEKVFLECVQDMDHENMFWYRQDPGLGLRLIYFSYDVKMKEKGDIPEGYSVSREKKERFSLILESASTNQTSMYLCASSRQVENEKLFFGSGTQLSVL.